This paragraph reports one TCR beta chain. Which antigen it targets is not known. One base away there is no much larger clone; base qualities are not given. The immunoSEQ Assay, a bias-controlled multiplex PCR, was used to amplify TCRbeta CDR3 regions from genomic DNA. On the study's bioinformatics: The number of nucleated cells in each sample was estimated by amplification of reference gene primers within the assay. To quantify the absolute abundance of each unique TCRbeta CDR3 rearrangement, sequence reads were collapsed and filtered. For each sample, productive Simpson clonality was calculated as the square root of Simpson's diversity index across productive rearrangements. Held by TCRdb, this immuneACCESS table contains in-frame sequences only and omits some clones. Under half of the omission traces to an unresolved V gene where checked; the cause of the rest is unknown. That table gives V, J and clone size, and the DNA gave D and trimming. For this sample there are more than 25,000 clones; 80% to 90% appear just once. The ten largest make up 25% to 30% of the sample.

One collaborating source in Seattle enrolled patients during active infection and followed them longitudinally through the course of disease. Collaborating institutions collected whole blood in K2EDTA tubes following their own protocols. Collaborator samples were shipped for TCRbeta analysis as frozen whole blood, isolated PBMCs, or DNA extracted from either sample type. The sample originates from a study of blood T cell repertoires in COVID-19 (dated by TCRdb to 2019 to 2021). Regarding the research as a whole: The collaborator samples originated in the United States, Italy and Spain and spanned the acute and convalescent phases of COVID-19. The prospective study material was composed of cDNA or gDNA derived from T cells, B-cell-depleted T cells, or PBMCs. Subjects who had been exposed to COVID-19, were actively infected with it, or had recovered from it provided the deeply sampled blood TCRbeta repertoires that made up the dataset. A freely available public database, intended as a resource for researchers studying the immune response to SARS-CoV-2, is where the repertoires were released. The samples were drawn from two sources: the first 160 participants of the ongoing ImmuneRACE study, and 1,200 or so subjects contributed by 6 global collaborators. Nearly every sample came with metadata listing a de-identified subject ID, COVID-19 status, age in years and sex. Where HLA class I and class II types were available, the types were taken from metadata supplied by the sample provider, not from assay-based typing. The research as a whole found: Clinical and demographic metadata were provided uncurated, with the amount varying by source and participant.

CDR1 and CDR2 are read off the germline V gene as MNHGY and SVAAGI. Here V drops 2 bases and J drops 4 bases, and the junction holds 3 bases not matched to any gene. The CDR3 covers 15 residues, taking in both the cysteine and the phenylalanine. Of all the DNA, just the CDR3 is kept, 45 bases in frame from base 1. The chain employs TRBV6-9 and TRBJ1-4; 8 bases in between match TRBD1. The sequence derives from an elderly woman with COVID-19, enrolled during active disease. Material: peripheral blood. The CDR3 region: CASSYGGTGNEKLFF. The DNA reads as follows: TGTGCCAGCAGTTATGGCGGGACAGGTAATGAAAAACTGTTTTTT.